This TCR beta chain appears in the sequencing data of a study of blood T cells in healthy people across ages. General study points: CMV status of donors was not determined, possibly confounding expanded clonotype changes. Percentage of naive T cells showed a strong correlation with TCR beta diversity.

There are a few counts of this clonotype. No antigen is known for it. CDR1 and CDR2 from the germline V gene are SEHNR and FQNEAQ (reference sequence). The V end lost 4 bases, the J end lost 8 bases, and 12 bases lay between the germline ends. This CDR3 region has 13 residues. A second PCR of roughly 7 to 11 cycles used a sample-barcoded 5' primer and a J-beta primer mix. The template-switch adaptor, which had 12 random nucleotides, put a tag on each cDNA molecule. In TCRdb, the 5' RACE reads were re-called with MiXCR into one record per CDR3 protein. The table records about 1.4 million distinct CDR3 sequences, approximately 59% of them present only once.

The chain employs TRBV7-9 and TRBJ2-4; D gene unclear. Input material: blood. The receptor was isolated from a man younger than 35 in good health. The CDR3 nucleotides are TGTGCCAGCAGCTCGACACGGGCAGACATTCAGTACTTC. This translates into CASSSTRADIQYF.